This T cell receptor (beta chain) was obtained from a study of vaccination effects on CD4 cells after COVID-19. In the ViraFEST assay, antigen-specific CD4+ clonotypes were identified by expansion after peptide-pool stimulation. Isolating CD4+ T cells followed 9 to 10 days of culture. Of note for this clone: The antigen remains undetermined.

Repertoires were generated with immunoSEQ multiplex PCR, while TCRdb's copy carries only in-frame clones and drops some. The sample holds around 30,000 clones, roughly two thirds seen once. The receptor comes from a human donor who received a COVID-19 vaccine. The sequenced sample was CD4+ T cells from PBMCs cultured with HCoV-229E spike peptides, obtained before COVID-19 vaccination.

The CDR3 here is CSGGLENTEAFF. CDR3 DNA sequence: TGCAGCGGTGGACTGGAGAACACTGAAGCTTTCTTT. The J gene is TRBJ1-1, the V gene TRBV29-1; D is ambiguous. V was cut by 7 bases and J by 1 base, with 10 bases left in between. CDR3 length: 12 residues. Germline CDR1 is SQVTM and CDR2 is ANQGSEA. Full variable domain (rest looked up from reference TRBV29-1 and TRBJ1-1): SAVISQKPSRDICQRGTSLTIQCQVDSQVTMMFWYRQQPGQSLTLIATANQGSEATYESGFVIDKFPISRPNLTFSTLTVSNMSPEDSSIYLCSGGLENTEAFFGQGTRLTVV.